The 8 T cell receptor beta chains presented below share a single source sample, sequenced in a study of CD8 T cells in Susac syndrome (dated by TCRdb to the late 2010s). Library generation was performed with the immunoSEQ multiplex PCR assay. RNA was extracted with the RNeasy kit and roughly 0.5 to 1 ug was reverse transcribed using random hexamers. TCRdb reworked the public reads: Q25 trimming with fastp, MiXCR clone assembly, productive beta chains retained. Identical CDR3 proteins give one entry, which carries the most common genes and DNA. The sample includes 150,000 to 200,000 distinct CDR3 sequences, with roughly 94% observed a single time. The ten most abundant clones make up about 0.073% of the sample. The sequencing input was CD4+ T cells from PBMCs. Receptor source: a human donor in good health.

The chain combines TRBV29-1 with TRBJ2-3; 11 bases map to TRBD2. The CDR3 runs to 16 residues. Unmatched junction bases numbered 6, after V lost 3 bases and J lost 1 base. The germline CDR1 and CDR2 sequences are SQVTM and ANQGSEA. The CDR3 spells CSVDLLAGEGTDTQYF. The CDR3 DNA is TGCAGCGTTGATCTACTAGCGGGAGAGGGCACAGATACGCAGTATTTT.

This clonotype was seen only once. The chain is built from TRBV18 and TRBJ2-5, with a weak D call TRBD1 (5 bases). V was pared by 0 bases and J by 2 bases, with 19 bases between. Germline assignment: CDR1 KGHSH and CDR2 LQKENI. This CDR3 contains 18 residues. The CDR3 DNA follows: TGTGCCAGCTCACCACCGAGAGGTGCGTCAGGGCTACAAGAGACCCAGTACTTC. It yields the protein CASSPPRGASGLQETQYF.

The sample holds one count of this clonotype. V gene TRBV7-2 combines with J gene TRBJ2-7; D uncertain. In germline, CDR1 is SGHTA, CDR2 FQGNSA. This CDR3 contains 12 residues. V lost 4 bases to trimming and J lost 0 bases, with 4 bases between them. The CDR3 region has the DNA TGTGCCAGCAGCTCCCCCTCCTACGAGCAGTACTTC. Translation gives CASSSPSYEQYF.

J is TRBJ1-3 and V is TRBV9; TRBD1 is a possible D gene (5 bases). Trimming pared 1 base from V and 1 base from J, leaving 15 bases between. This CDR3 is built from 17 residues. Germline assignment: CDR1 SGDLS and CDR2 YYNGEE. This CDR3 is CASSVSGAGGSGNTIYF. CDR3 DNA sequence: TGTGCCAGCAGCGTAAGTGGTGCCGGGGGGTCTGGAAACACCATATATTTT.

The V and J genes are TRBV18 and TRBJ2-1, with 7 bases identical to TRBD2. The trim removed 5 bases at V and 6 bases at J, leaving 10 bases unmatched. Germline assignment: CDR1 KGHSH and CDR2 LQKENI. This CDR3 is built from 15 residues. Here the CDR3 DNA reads TGTGCCAGCTCAACGCGAGCAGCGGGACTCAATGAGCAGTTCTTC. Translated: CASSTRAAGLNEQFF. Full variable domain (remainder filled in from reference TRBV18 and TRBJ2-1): NAGVMQNPRHLVRRRGQEARLRCSPMKGHSHVYWYRQLPEEGLKFMVYLQKENIIDESGMPKERFSAEFPKEGPSILRIQQVVRGDSAAYFCASSTRAAGLNEQFFGPGTRLTVL.

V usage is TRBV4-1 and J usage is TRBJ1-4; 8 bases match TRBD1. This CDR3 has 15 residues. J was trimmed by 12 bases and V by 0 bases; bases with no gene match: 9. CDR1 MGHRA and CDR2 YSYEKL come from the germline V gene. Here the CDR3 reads CASSQEVTGGRELFF. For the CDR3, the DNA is TGCGCCAGCAGCCAAGAGGTCACAGGGGGGAGAGAACTGTTTTTT.

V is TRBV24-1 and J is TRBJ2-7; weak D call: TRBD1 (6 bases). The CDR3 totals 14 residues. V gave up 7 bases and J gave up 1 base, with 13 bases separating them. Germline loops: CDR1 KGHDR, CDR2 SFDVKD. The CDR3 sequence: CATSPSTGSYEQYF. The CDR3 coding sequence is TGTGCCACCAGCCCCTCGACAGGTTCCTACGAGCAGTACTTC.

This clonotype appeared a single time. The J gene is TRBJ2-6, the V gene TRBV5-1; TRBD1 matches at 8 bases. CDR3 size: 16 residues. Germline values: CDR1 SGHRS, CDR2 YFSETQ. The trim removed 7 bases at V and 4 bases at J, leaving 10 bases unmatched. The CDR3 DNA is TGCGCCAGCGGTAGAAGACAGGGGTCCGGGGCCAACGTCCTGACTTTC. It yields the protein CASGRRQGSGANVLTF. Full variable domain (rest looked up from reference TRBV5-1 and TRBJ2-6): KAGVTQTPRYLIKTRGQQVTLSCSPISGHRSVSWYQQTPGQGLQFLFEYFSETQRNKGNFPGRFSGRQFSNSRSEMNVSTLELGDSALYLCASGRRQGSGANVLTFGAGSRLTVL.